This T cell receptor (beta chain) came from a study of cytomegalovirus exposure and HLA in healthy donors (dated by TCRdb to 2016 to 2017). Regarding the research as a whole: An earlier analysis of several hundred of the donors reported 276 Gb of sequence data and roughly 120 million unique TCR beta sequences obtained from roughly 180 million T cells. Approximately 310 gigabases of sequencing data and approximately 85 million unique TCR sequences were included in an early release covering around 600 HLA-typed donors. Of the 398 genotyped donors, over 70% fell in the genetic ancestry cluster associated with self-reported Caucasian donors. The study aimed to test whether signatures of past pathogen exposure could be identified by cataloging public T cell receptors. Using immunosequencing, the study profiled T cell repertoires from 500 to 800 subjects and related those repertoires to cytomegalovirus serostatus. Along with the approximately 650-subject first cohort, a separate validation cohort of 120 different subjects was used. The study combined high-throughput TCR immunosequencing, statistical association of individual TCRs with disease status, and machine learning to predict cytomegalovirus infection status. In a later analysis, previously published TCR beta repertoires from 600 to 850 donors were re-analyzed and high-resolution HLA genotyping was added so that TCR occurrence patterns could be studied. The later analysis used no new phenotypic data to find candidate immune exposures, relying instead on TCR beta sequences and their occurrence across donors. To decide whether each TCR beta V gene segment behaved as functional or pseudogenic, an earlier analysis of approximately 590 of the donors relied on high-throughput TCR beta sequencing. Donor age, sex, ethnicity and CMV serostatus were compiled alongside the repertoire data. Genome-wide SNP genotypes for about 65% of the roughly 670 donors were used in a later genetic analysis, which treated that subset as a discovery cohort. Every repertoire in the discovery cohort had been generated on one and the same sequencing platform. Class I and class II HLA loci were covered by the typing at four-digit resolution. Typing coverage varied by locus: about 620-640 donors for A, B, C, DRB1 and DQB1; 522 for DQA1; about 590 for DPA1; more than 450 for DPB1. Roughly five DR-DQ haplotypes were handled as single units for association and clustering because linkage in the cohort was strong. On average, roughly 240,000 unique TCR beta nucleotide sequences were sequenced per donor among about 400 genotyped donors of the cohort, with roughly 18% of those sequences being non-productive.

Library preparation was by the immunoSEQ multiplex PCR assay. For the multiplex PCR, a mixture combining 60 forward primers for TCR Vbeta segments and 13 reverse primers for TCR Jbeta segments was used. Amplification of the CDR3 region of rearranged TCR beta genes was performed with a multiplex PCR assay on genomic DNA. The Illumina HiSeq System was used to sequence the amplified TCR beta libraries as 87-base-pair reads. From the authors' description of their analysis: In a later analysis, some 80 million unique TCR beta chains were counted across the 500 to 700 repertoires, and roughly 11 million of these chains were shared by at least two donors. A nearest-neighbor algorithm error-corrected the raw reads and collapsed the reads into unique sequences, merging closely related sequences to remove PCR and sequencing errors. Alignment of CDR3 sequences to IMGT reference sequences was used to assign V, D and J gene segments. For a sequence to be retained, a match of at least six nucleotides to both a V gene segment and a J gene segment was required. A rearrangement was called productive if the CDR3 had no stop codons and remained in frame with V and J, and every other rearrangement was called non-productive. CDR3 was defined by IMGT convention, running from the second conserved V-encoded cysteine to the conserved J-encoded phenylalanine. The earlier analysis of approximately 500 of the donors excluded sequences that lacked an unambiguous match to a single V gene segment. In an earlier analysis of 450 to 750 of the donors, a V segment was called functional when productive rearrangements were above 56.7%, and segregating when the standard deviation between donors exceeded 5%. A statistical classification framework was developed to diagnose cytomegalovirus status using the catalog of TCR beta chain sequences. In a later analysis, V and J genes were assigned by comparing TCR nucleotide sequences against IMGT/GENE-DB human TR gene sequences. A later analysis assigned CDR3 sequences and most-parsimonious VDJ recombination scenarios with the TCRdist pipeline. In a later analysis, every TCR beta chain was defined by the combination of its CDR3 amino acid sequence and its V-gene family, and reads without a unique V-gene family were dropped. To address suspected cross-contamination and a sequencing artifact, a later analysis removed around 590 highly shared, low-generation-probability nucleotide sequences. A later analysis calculated a clonal expansion index for each public chain from normalized within-repertoire ranks of inferred template counts. A later analysis computed generation probabilities with a VDJ recombination model fitted to out-of-frame rearrangements, and checked the results against IGoR. In a later analysis, hypergeometric tests were used to score TCR-TCR, TCR-HLA and TCR-CMV co-occurrence, with a repertoire-size bias correction applied to TCR pairs. A later analysis estimated false discovery rates by permuting HLA or CMV assignments 20 times. In a later analysis, co-occurring TCRs were grouped with DBSCAN, and TCRdist sequence similarity was added when clustering was performed within HLA-allele-positive subsets. Repertoires with fewer than 30,000 or more than 120,000 public chains were left out of co-occurrence clustering, as were about five repertoires with anomalous nucleotide sharing. TCRdb retrieved this table from immuneACCESS and kept in-frame rearrangements only. Not all clones are present; in checked studies, unresolved V genes account for under half, and no reason is known for the remainder. V, J and clone size derive from that table, while D and trimming were established from the DNA sequence. The table for this sample lists approximately 80,000 clones; about four fifths of them were counted only once. Of the sample, more than 3.5% is held by the ten largest clones.

The CDR3, from cysteine to phenylalanine, totals 17 residues. Solely the CDR3 DNA is kept, with 51 bases framed from the first base. V and J lose 0 bases and 2 bases, and a span of 12 bases separates them. As encoded in the germline V gene, CDR1 is SGHDT while CDR2 is YYEEEE. Study-level results and caveats: A later genetic analysis reported fewer N-insertions in productive TCRs among donors in an Asian-associated ancestry cluster than the roughly 620-donor mean. In a later analysis, TCR association rates were found to vary across HLA loci, with the most associated TCRs seen for DRB1 alleles and the fewest for HLA-C alleles. Because some donors lacked HLA typing at each locus, the association tests relied only on the typed subset. In an earlier analysis of 587 of the donors, most TCR beta V segments appeared in productive rearrangements about 87% or about 30% of the time, broadly matching IMGT annotations. In vitro tests confirmed that a few of the cytomegalovirus-associated TCR beta chains recognize cytomegalovirus antigens. The 87-base-pair reads could not distinguish some IMGT-functional V segments, including TRBV6-2 and TRBV6-3, so those segments were excluded. Because counts were too low, some 17 rarely observed V segments, including chromosome 9 orphons, were left out of the earlier analysis of about 620 of the donors. The study listed 164 TCR beta chains as associated with cytomegalovirus. This cohort had only TCR beta chains sequenced, and the lack of alpha or paired-chain data limited which features could be detected. Across donors, most TCR sequences were observed very rarely, whereas some public TCRs were present in many individuals. The authors suggested that the approach could potentially be extended to other disease states and immunological phenotypes. Presence/absence analyses assumed roughly uniform sequencing depth across donors, an assumption that may not hold. CMV serostatus was the only immune exposure information available for the cohort. In a later genetic analysis, a missense DCLRE1C variant was associated with V-gene and J-gene trimming of TCR beta chains, and the association was replicated in an independent cohort. Specific HLA alleles were associated with 15,000 to 20,000 TCR beta sequences at a false discovery rate of 0.05 in a later analysis. A cluster of highly shared sequence variants was judged likely to represent a technical artifact of the sequencing pipeline. Linkage disequilibrium might explain the correlated functional status among segregating V segments, but an unknown experimental factor could not be excluded. In a later analysis, most CMV-associated TCR beta chains were found to appear HLA-restricted, with HLA associations seemingly driven largely by CMV exposure. Compared with equally common non-associated chains, HLA-associated TCR beta chains in a later analysis were more clonally expanded and had lower generation probabilities. A further reported finding was that TCR beta sequences accurately predicted the HLA-A and HLA-B alleles for most subjects in the first cohort. Several of the top co-occurrence clusters appeared to be linked to parvovirus B19, influenza, CMV and Epstein-Barr virus, according to a later analysis. Strong co-occurrence of HLA alleles, especially DR and DQ, made assigning TCR associations to individual alleles difficult. The classifier was reported to diagnose cytomegalovirus status with high specificity and sensitivity in both the original and validation cohorts.

In total, more than 500 healthy bone marrow donors made up the cohort. At the time of sampling, every cohort member was nominally healthy, though immune exposures that went unrecorded were likely present. The donor was CMV seronegative and was included in the group of 352 seronegative cohort members. Every donor gave a peripheral blood sample, and the peripheral blood mononuclear cells from that sample were used for TCR beta sequencing. The Qiagen DNeasy Blood Extraction Kit was used to extract genomic DNA from the blood cell samples. This clone turned up a few times. Its antigen remains unidentified. Base qualities are missing; no much larger clone stands one base away.

The clonotype originates from a man in his sixties in good health and CMV-seronegative. The source material was PBMCs. In this chain, TRBV5-6 is recombined with TRBJ1-6; TRBD1 is a weak D gene call, 5 bases matching. The CDR3 has the sequence CASSLGAGQPYNSPLHF. The sequenced DNA: TGTGCCAGCAGCTTGGGGGCAGGGCAGCCCTATAATTCACCCCTCCACTTT.